One sample yielded the 26 T cell receptor beta chains listed below, sequenced in a study of CD8 T cells in Susac syndrome. Random hexamers were used to reverse transcribe the RNA input (about 0.5 to 1 ug). TCRdb re-analysed the immunoSEQ multiplex PCR reads in MiXCR, keeping a single row per CDR3 protein. The table has under 200,000 distinct CDR3 sequences, just over 90% seen once. Sequencing input: CD4+ T cells from PBMCs. The receptors were sampled from a human donor in good health.

This clonotype was picked up one time. The chain uses TRBV19 and TRBJ2-6; D not certain. CDR3 size: 15 residues. Between the trimmed V and J ends, which lost 4 bases and 3 bases, there was a span of 10 bases. Germline-derived CDR1 and CDR2 are LNHDA and SQIVND (reference sequence). CDR3 protein: CASSNAWGGANVLTF. The CDR3 DNA follows: TGTGCCAGTAGTAACGCGTGGGGTGGGGCCAACGTCCTGACTTTC.

A note on this clonotype: The junction departs from germline at one end; a sequencing error may be responsible. V is TRBV4-2 and J is TRBJ2-4; 9 nucleotides line up with TRBD2. CDR1 and CDR2 (germline): LGHNA, YNFKEQ. This CDR3 contains 16 residues. CDR3 DNA: TGTGCCAGCAGCCAAGATGGCGGGAGGGCCTCGGGTGCCAAAAACTTC. Residues: CASSQDGGRASGAKNF.

In this sample, this clonotype turned up once. CDR3 amino acids: CSARDALLLTDSNQPQHF. In DNA, the CDR3 is TGCAGTGCTAGAGATGCCCTCTTACTTACAGATAGCAATCAGCCCCAGCATTTT. The V call is TRBV20-1, the J call TRBJ1-5; no firm D call. There are 18 residues in the CDR3. The V gene lost 0 bases and the J gene lost 0 bases, with 18 bases spanning the gap. Germline-derived CDR1 and CDR2 are DFQATT and SNEGSKA (reference sequence).

This clonotype is a singleton in its sample. The J gene is TRBJ2-1, the V gene TRBV30, with 9 nucleotides matching TRBD1. Trimming removed 4 bases from V and 2 bases from J; junction bases left unmatched: 6. CDR1 and CDR2 (germline): GTSNPN, SVGIG (reference sequence). The CDR3 contains 15 residues. CDR3 amino acids: CAWIPGQGTYNEQFF. The CDR3 DNA sequence: TGTGCCTGGATTCCGGGACAGGGCACCTACAATGAGCAGTTCTTC.

The chain has TRBV7-3 and TRBJ2-3; 8 bases are a match to TRBD2. The CDR3 has 16 amino acids. Germline V CDR1 and CDR2: SGHTA, FQGTGA. V was pared by 2 bases and J by 0 bases, with 4 bases of the junction left unmatched. CDR3: CASSLELAASTDTQYF. In DNA form, the CDR3 reads TGTGCCAGCAGCTTAGAACTAGCGGCTAGCACAGATACGCAGTATTTT. Full variable domain (remainder filled in from reference TRBV7-3 and TRBJ2-3): GAGVSQTPSNKVTEKGKYVELRCDPISGHTALYWYRQSLGQGPEFLIYFQGTGAADDSGLPNDRFFAVRPEGSVSTLKIQRTERGDSAVYLCASSLELAASTDTQYFGPGTRLTVL.

The chain links TRBV13 to TRBJ1-1; TRBD1 might be the D (6 bases). With 8 bases removed from V and 5 bases from J, the gap between germline ends came to 21 bases. Germline V gives CDR1 PRHDT, CDR2 FYEKMQ (reference sequence). CDR3 length: 15 amino acids. The CDR3: CASYLGGGDETEAFF. Written as DNA, the CDR3 is TGTGCCAGCTATCTCGGGGGGGGCGATGAGACTGAAGCTTTCTTT.

This chain uses TRBV7-2 with TRBJ1-5; maybe TRBD1 (5 bases). CDR3 length: 14 residues. Per germline, CDR1 SGHTA and CDR2 FQGNSA. V was shortened by 5 bases and J by 5 bases, with 13 bases between the two germline ends. CDR3 amino acids: CASSTPGFDQPQHF. CDR3 bases: TGTGCCAGCAGCACGCCAGGGTTTGATCAGCCCCAGCATTTT.

The rearrangement links TRBV5-6 to TRBJ2-4; D is uncertain. Trimming stripped 2 bases from V and 2 bases from J, with 11 bases between. The CDR3 spans 15 residues. CDR1 and CDR2 (germline): SGHDT, YYEEEE. The CDR3 loop is CASSLRGHPKNIQYF. The CDR3 region has the DNA TGTGCCAGCAGCTTACGAGGCCATCCCAAAAACATTCAGTACTTC.

The rearrangement links TRBV7-9 to TRBJ2-3; 9 positions agree with TRBD2. CDR3 length: 14 amino acids. V was pared by 4 bases and J by 6 bases, with 5 bases of the junction left unmatched. The germline CDR1 and CDR2 sequences are SEHNR and FQNEAQ (reference sequence). CDR3 sequence: CASSSGLAGDTQYF. CDR3 bases: TGTGCCAGCAGCTCGGGACTAGCTGGGGATACGCAGTATTTT.

This sequence joins TRBV28 and TRBJ1-5, with 8 bases aligning to TRBD1. CDR3 length: 14 amino acids. The V segment lost 6 bases and the J segment 0 bases; nucleotides outside the gene matches: 1. In germline, CDR1 is MDHEN, CDR2 SYDVKM. This CDR3 is CASRQGVSNQPQHF. In DNA form, the CDR3 reads TGTGCCAGCAGACAGGGGGTTAGCAATCAGCCCCAGCATTTT.

The chain carries TRBV6-6 and TRBJ2-7; D is ambiguous. The germline V gene encodes CDR1 MNHNY and CDR2 SVGAGI (reference sequence). Trimming removed 0 bases at V and 2 bases at J, with 11 bases between. This CDR3 comprises 15 residues. CDR3 nucleotide sequence: TGTGCCAGCAGTTACTCGACCCAGGAGACCTACGAGCAGTACTTC. Translating it yields CASSYSTQETYEQYF.

V and J are TRBV5-1 and TRBJ2-5; D is unclear. Between the trimmed V and J ends, which lost 0 bases and 4 bases, there was a span of 19 bases. The CDR3 loop spans 17 amino acids. CDR1 is SGHRS and CDR2 is YFSETQ in the germline V gene. CDR3 sequence: CASSLAPPDTRGETQYF. The CDR3 nucleotides are TGCGCCAGCAGCTTGGCCCCCCCTGACACCAGAGGAGAGACCCAGTACTTC.

The chain recombines TRBV7-2 with TRBJ2-7; 10 positions match TRBD1. V was pared by 4 bases and J by 3 bases, with 3 bases of the junction left unmatched. The CDR3 extends over 14 amino acids. From germline, CDR1 is SGHTA and CDR2 FQGNSA. CDR3 in DNA: TGTGCCAGCAGCTACCGGGACAGGGGCTACGAGCAGTACTTC. The encoded protein is CASSYRDRGYEQYF. The whole variable domain, remainder taken from reference TRBV7-2 and TRBJ2-7, is GAGVSQSPSNKVTEKGKDVELRCDPISGHTALYWYRQSLGQGLEFLIYFQGNSAPDKSGLPSDRFSAERTGGSVSTLTIQRTQQEDSAVYLCASSYRDRGYEQYFGPGTRLTVT.

For the CDR3, the DNA is TGTGCCAGCAGTGTAAGCCTAGCGGGCACAGATACGCAGTATTTT. This translates into CASSVSLAGTDTQYF. V usage is TRBV2 and J usage is TRBJ2-3; TRBD2 agrees at 7 bases. The CDR3 length is 15 residues. Germline CDR1 reads SNHLY; CDR2 reads FYNNEI. V gave up 4 bases and J gave up 1 base; unmatched junction bases: 5.

The CDR3: CASSLEILADEQFF. The CDR3 nucleotides read TGTGCCAGCAGCTTGGAAATACTAGCGGATGAGCAGTTCTTC. J is TRBJ2-1 and V is TRBV5-4, with 8 bases lining up with TRBD2. This CDR3 comprises 14 residues. Germline CDR1 and CDR2: SGHNT and YYREEE (reference sequence). Trimming cost V 0 bases and J 8 bases; bases outside gene matches: 4.

The chain links TRBV6-1 to TRBJ2-5; TRBD2 is a possible D gene (5 bases). Trimming took 5 bases from V and 3 from J, leaving 10 bases between them. The CDR3 totals 13 residues. Germline V CDR1 and CDR2: MNHNS, SASEGT. The chain's CDR3 is CASSRTDKETQYF. Here the CDR3 DNA reads TGTGCCAGCAGTCGGACTGATAAAGAGACCCAGTACTTC.

In its sample, this clonotype was seen once. The chain employs TRBV6-2 or TRBV6-3 and TRBJ2-4; a possible D gene is TRBD2 (6 bases). Trimming stripped 0 bases from V and 0 bases from J, with 15 bases between. This CDR3 is built from 18 residues. CDR1 is MNHEY and CDR2 is SVGEGT in the germline V gene. The CDR3 sequence is CASSYSKRDFLAKNIQYF. The CDR3 nucleotides are TGTGCCAGCAGTTACTCGAAGAGGGACTTTCTAGCCAAAAACATTCAGTACTTC.

This sequence joins TRBV3-1 and TRBJ2-2, with 9 bases lining up with TRBD2. V dropped 4 bases and J dropped 6; count of bases not matched to a gene: 3. In germline, CDR1 is LGHDT, CDR2 YNNKEL (reference sequence). This CDR3 has 14 amino acids. The CDR3 loop reads CASSLSGSPGELFF. The CDR3 coding sequence is TGTGCCAGCAGCCTTAGCGGGAGCCCCGGGGAGCTGTTTTTT.

This clonotype has a handful of counts. The chain has TRBV5-6 and TRBJ1-1; a possible D gene is TRBD1 (6 bases). This CDR3 has 13 residues. V was trimmed by 0 bases and J by 8 bases, leaving 11 bases between them. Germline CDR1 and CDR2: SGHDT and YYEEEE. CDR3 sequence (DNA): TGTGCCAGCAGCTTGGTACAGGGAGGCGAAGCTTTCTTT. Its protein is CASSLVQGGEAFF.

This rearrangement joins TRBV28 to TRBJ2-5, with a tentative D call TRBD2 (6 bases). CDR1 is MDHEN, CDR2 SYDVKM, per germline. V lost 1 base and J lost 5, with 11 bases in between. CDR3 length equals 14 residues. CDR3 in amino acids: CASSLFSGDETQYF. CDR3 nucleotides: TGTGCCAGCAGTTTATTTTCGGGAGACGAGACCCAGTACTTC.

The J gene is TRBJ2-7, the V gene TRBV11-1; 10 nucleotides match TRBD2. The CDR3 extends over 14 amino acids. Germline values: CDR1 SGHAT, CDR2 FQDESV (reference sequence). V lost 2 bases, J lost 7 bases, and 5 bases stayed unmatched. CDR3 sequence (DNA): TGTGCCAGCAGCTTACTAGCGGGAGAGGGAGAGCAGTACTTC. It specifies CASSLLAGEGEQYF.

CDR3 sequence: CASSLVGANTGELFF. CDR3 sequence (DNA): TGTGCCAGCAGCTTAGTAGGCGCGAACACCGGGGAGCTGTTTTTT. The J gene is TRBJ2-2, the V gene TRBV7-2; D not resolved. The CDR3 totals 15 residues. In germline, CDR1 is SGHTA, CDR2 FQGNSA. V was shortened by 1 base and J by 0 bases, with 6 bases between the two germline ends.

For the CDR3, the DNA is TGTGCCAGCTCAGGTAGCGGGGGTCTCTCCTACGAGCAGTACTTC. Its translation: CASSGSGGLSYEQYF. This chain links TRBV18 with TRBJ2-7; 9 bases align to TRBD2. CDR3 length: 15 residues. Germline values: CDR1 KGHSH, CDR2 LQKENI. J was trimmed by 0 bases and V by 5 bases; bases with no gene match: 5. Filled out from reference TRBV18 and TRBJ2-7, the complete variable domain reads NAGVMQNPRHLVRRRGQEARLRCSPMKGHSHVYWYRQLPEEGLKFMVYLQKENIIDESGMPKERFSAEFPKEGPSILRIQQVVRGDSAAYFCASSGSGGLSYEQYFGPGTRLTVT.

This clonotype was counted once. This rearrangement joins TRBV18 to TRBJ2-2, with 7 positions matching TRBD2. With V trimmed by 0 bases and J by 2 bases, 3 bases remained unmatched. Germline loops: CDR1 KGHSH, CDR2 LQKENI. The CDR3 has 16 amino acids. The CDR3 coding sequence is TGTGCCAGCTCACCACCGCGCGGGGGAAACACCGGGGAGCTGTTTTTT. Translating gives CASSPPRGGNTGELFF. Based on the CDR3 plus reference TRBV18 and TRBJ2-2, the full variable domain is NAGVMQNPRHLVRRRGQEARLRCSPMKGHSHVYWYRQLPEEGLKFMVYLQKENIIDESGMPKERFSAEFPKEGPSILRIQQVVRGDSAAYFCASSPPRGGNTGELFFGEGSRLTVL.

This clonotype has only a few counts. The chain carries TRBV20-1 and TRBJ2-7; no clear D gene. V gave up 3 bases and J gave up 5 bases, with 14 bases separating them. CDR1 is DFQATT and CDR2 is SNEGSKA in the germline V gene (reference sequence). This CDR3 has 13 residues. As DNA, the CDR3 is TGCAGTGCTAGTAAGGCCTCTAGGGACGAGCAGTACTTC. This gives the protein CSASKASRDEQYF.

The CDR3 here is CASTLTISTDTQYF. The DNA of the CDR3 is TGTGCCAGCACCCTGACTATTAGCACAGATACGCAGTATTTT. The gene calls are TRBV7-2 and TRBJ2-3; tentative D call: TRBD2 (5 bases). Trimming removed 7 bases at V and 0 bases at J, with 11 bases between. CDR3 length: 14 residues. Germline CDR1 and CDR2: SGHTA and FQGNSA. Full variable domain (missing parts from reference TRBV7-2 and TRBJ2-3): GAGVSQSPSNKVTEKGKDVELRCDPISGHTALYWYRQSLGQGLEFLIYFQGNSAPDKSGLPSDRFSAERTGGSVSTLTIQRTQQEDSAVYLCASTLTISTDTQYFGPGTRLTVL.